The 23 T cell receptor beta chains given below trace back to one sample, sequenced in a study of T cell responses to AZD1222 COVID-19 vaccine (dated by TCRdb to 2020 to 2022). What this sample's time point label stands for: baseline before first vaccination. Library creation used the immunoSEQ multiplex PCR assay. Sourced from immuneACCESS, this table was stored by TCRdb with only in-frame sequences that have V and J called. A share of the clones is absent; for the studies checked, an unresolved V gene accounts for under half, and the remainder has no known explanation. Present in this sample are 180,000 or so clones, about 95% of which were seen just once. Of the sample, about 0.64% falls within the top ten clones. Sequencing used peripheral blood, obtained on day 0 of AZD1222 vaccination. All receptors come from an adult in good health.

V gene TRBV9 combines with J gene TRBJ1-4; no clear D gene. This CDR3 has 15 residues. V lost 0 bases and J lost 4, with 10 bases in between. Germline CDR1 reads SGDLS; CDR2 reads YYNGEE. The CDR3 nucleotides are TGTGCCAGCAGCGTAGGAGGGCAGCTTAATGAAAAACTGTTTTTT. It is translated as CASSVGGQLNEKLFF.

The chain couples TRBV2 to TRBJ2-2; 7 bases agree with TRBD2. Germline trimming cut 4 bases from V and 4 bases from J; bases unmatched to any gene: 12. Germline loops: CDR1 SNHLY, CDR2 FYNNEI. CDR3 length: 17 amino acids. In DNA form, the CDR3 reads TGTGCCAGCAGTGTTTCTAGCCTAGCGGTTTCCACCGGGGAGCTGTTTTTT. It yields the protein CASSVSSLAVSTGELFF. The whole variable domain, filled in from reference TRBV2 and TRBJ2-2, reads EPEVTQTPSHQVTQMGQEVILRCVPISNHLYFYWYRQILGQKVEFLVSFYNNEISEKSEIFDDQFSVERPDGSNFTLKIRSTKLEDSAMYFCASSVSSLAVSTGELFFGEGSRLTVL.

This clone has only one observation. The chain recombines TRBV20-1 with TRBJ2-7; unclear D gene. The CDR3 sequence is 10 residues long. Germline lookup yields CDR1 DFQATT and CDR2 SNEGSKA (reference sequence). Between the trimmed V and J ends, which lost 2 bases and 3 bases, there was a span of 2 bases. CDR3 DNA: TGCAGTGCTAGATACTACGAGCAGTACTTC. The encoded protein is CSARYYEQYF.

This CDR3 is CASSQLKGTNYGYTF. The CDR3 coding sequence is TGTGCCAGCAGCCAACTCAAGGGGACTAACTATGGCTACACCTTC. This rearrangement joins TRBV3-1 (or the pseudogene TRBV3-2) to TRBJ1-2; D possibly corresponds to TRBD1 (5 bases). The V gene lost 2 bases and the J gene lost 0 bases, with 10 bases spanning the gap. The CDR3 covers 15 residues. Per the germline V gene, CDR1 is LGHDT and CDR2 is YNNKEL (reference sequence).

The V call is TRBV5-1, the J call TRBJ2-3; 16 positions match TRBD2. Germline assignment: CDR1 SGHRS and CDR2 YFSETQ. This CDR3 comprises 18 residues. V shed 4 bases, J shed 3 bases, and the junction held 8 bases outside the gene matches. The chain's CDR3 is CASSPDGTSGRGTDTQYF. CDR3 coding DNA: TGCGCCAGCAGCCCGGATGGGACTAGCGGGAGGGGGACAGATACGCAGTATTTT.

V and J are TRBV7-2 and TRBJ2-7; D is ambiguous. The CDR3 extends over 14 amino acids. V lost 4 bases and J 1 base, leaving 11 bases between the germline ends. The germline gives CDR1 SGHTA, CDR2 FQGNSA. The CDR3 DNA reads TGTGCCAGCAGCTCCCCAGGAGTTTCCTACGAGCAGTACTTC. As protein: CASSSPGVSYEQYF.

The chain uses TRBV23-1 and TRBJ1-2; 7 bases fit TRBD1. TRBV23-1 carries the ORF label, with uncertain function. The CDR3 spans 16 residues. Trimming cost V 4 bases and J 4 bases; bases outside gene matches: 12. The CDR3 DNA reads TGCGCCAGCAGTCCGGACAGGCACTGTATCTTCTATGGCTACACCTTC. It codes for CASSPDRHCIFYGYTF.

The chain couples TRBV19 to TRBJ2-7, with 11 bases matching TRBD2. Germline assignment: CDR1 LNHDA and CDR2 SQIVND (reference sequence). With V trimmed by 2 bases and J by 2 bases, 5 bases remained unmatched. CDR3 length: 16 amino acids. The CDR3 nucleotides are TGTGCCAGTAGTATAAATTTGGGACTAGCGGCCTACGAGCAGTACTTC. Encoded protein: CASSINLGLAAYEQYF.

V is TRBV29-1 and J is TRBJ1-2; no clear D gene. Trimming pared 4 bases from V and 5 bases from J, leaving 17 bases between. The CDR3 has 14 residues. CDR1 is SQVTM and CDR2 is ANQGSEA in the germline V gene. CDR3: CSVGENGWNYGYTF. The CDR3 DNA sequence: TGCAGCGTTGGGGAAAACGGGTGGAATTATGGCTACACCTTC.

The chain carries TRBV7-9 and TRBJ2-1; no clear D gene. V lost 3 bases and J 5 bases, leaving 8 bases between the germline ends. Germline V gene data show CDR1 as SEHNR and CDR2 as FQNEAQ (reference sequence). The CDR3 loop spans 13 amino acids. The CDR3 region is CASSLKYDNEQFF. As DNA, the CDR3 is TGTGCCAGCAGCTTGAAATACGACAATGAGCAGTTCTTC.

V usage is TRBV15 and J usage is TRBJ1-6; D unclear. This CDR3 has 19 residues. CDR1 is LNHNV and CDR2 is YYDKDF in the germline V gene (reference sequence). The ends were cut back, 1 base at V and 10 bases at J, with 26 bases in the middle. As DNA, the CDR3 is TGTGCCACCAGCAGAGTTTTCAAGGGTCGGACTCCCGAAGGGTCACCCCTCCACTTT. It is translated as CATSRVFKGRTPEGSPLHF.

The CDR3 protein is CASSPASSYNSPLHF. Here the CDR3 DNA reads TGTGCCAGCTCACCGGCGAGCTCCTATAATTCACCCCTCCACTTT. The chain links TRBV18 to TRBJ1-6; no reliable D call. Germline CDR1 is KGHSH and CDR2 is LQKENI. Trimming removed 3 bases from V and 0 bases from J, with 6 bases in between. The length of the CDR3 is 15 residues.

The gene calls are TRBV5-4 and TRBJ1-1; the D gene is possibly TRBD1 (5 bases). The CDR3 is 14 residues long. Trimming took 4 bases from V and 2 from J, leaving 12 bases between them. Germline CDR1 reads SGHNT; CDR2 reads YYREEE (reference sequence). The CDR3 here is CASSPGQGNTEAFF. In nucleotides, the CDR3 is TGTGCCAGCAGCCCTGGGCAGGGTAACACTGAAGCTTTCTTT.

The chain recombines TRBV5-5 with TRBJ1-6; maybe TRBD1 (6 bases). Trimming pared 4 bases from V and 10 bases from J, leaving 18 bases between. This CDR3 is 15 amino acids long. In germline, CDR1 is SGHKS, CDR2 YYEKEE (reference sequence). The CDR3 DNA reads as TGTGCCAGCAGCCGAGGACAGCCAGACAGCTCACCCCTCCACTTT. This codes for CASSRGQPDSSPLHF.

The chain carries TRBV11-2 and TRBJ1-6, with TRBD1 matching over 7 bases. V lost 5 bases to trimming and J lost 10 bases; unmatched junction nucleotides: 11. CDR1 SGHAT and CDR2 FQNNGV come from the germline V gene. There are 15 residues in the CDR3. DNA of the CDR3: TGTGCCAGCAGCCCGCGACAGGGACCCTTCTCACCCCTCCACTTT. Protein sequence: CASSPRQGPFSPLHF.

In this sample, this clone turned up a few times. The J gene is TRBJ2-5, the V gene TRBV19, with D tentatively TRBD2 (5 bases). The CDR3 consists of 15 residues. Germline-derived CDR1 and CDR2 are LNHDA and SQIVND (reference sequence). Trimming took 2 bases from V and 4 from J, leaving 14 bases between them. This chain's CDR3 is CASSINWRNPETQYF. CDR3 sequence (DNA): TGTGCCAGTAGTATAAACTGGAGGAACCCAGAGACCCAGTACTTC.

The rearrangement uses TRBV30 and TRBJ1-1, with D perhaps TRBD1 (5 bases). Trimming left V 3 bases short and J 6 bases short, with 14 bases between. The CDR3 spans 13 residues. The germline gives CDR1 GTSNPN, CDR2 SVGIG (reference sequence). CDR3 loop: CAWREVGTSEAFF. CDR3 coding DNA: TGTGCCTGGAGGGAAGTCGGGACCTCTGAAGCTTTCTTT.

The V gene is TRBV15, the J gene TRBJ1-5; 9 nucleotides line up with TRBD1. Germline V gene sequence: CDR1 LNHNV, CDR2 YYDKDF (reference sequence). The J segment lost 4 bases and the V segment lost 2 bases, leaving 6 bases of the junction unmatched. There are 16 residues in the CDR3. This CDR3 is CATSRTGTGRNQPQHF. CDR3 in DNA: TGTGCCACCAGCAGAACCGGGACAGGGAGAAATCAGCCCCAGCATTTT.

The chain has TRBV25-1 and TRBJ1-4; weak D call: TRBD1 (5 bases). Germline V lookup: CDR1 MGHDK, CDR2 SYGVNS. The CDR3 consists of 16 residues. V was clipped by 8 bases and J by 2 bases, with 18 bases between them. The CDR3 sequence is CASARGAGPTNEKLFF. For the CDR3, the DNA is TGTGCCAGCGCCCGTGGGGCAGGGCCCACTAATGAAAAACTGTTTTTT.

The DNA for the CDR3 is TGTGCCAGCTTAGGACTAGCGGGAGGGCCGGGCACAGATACGCAGTATTTT. Translated, it gives CASLGLAGGPGTDTQYF. The rearrangement joins TRBV2 to TRBJ2-3; 15 bases line up with TRBD2. The CDR3 is 17 residues long. J lost 1 base, V lost 8 bases, and 7 bases had no gene match. CDR1 is SNHLY and CDR2 is FYNNEI in the germline V gene.

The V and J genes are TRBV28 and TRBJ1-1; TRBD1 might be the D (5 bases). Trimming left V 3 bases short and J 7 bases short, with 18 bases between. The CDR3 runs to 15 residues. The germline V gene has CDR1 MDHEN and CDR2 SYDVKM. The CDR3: CASSFGAALPGEAFF. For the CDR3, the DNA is TGTGCCAGCAGTTTCGGGGCCGCCCTTCCTGGTGAAGCTTTCTTT.

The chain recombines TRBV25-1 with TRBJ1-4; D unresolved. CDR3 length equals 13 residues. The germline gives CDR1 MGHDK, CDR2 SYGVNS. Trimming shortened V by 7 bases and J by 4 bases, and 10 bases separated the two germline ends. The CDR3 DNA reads TGTGCCAGCAATAAAGGGTTTAATGAAAAACTGTTTTTT. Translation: CASNKGFNEKLFF.

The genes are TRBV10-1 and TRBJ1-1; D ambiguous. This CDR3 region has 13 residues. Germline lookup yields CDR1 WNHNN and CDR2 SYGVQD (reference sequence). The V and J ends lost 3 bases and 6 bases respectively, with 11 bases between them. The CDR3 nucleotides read TGCGCCAGCAGTGATGCGGGCACGGCTGAAGCTTTCTTT. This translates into CASSDAGTAEAFF.